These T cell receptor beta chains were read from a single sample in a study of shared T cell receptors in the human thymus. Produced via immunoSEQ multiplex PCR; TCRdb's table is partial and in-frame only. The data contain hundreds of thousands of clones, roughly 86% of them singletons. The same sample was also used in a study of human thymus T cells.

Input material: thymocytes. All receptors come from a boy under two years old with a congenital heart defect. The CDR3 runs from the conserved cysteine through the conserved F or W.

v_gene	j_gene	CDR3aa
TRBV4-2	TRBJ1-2	CASSQGSLTGYWHGYTF
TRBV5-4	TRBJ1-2	CASRLNRDREVRYGYTF
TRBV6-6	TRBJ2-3	CASRPRFQPDTQYF
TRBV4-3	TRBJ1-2	CASSQVNPIVPGGYTF
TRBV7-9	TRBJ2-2	CAGPGDTGELFF
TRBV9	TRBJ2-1	CASSVKYSGRLDYNEQFF
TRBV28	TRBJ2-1	CASRRQGEYNEQFF
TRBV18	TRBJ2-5	CASSRTAQETQYF
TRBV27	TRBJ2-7	CASSPKSGLAGGPAYEQYF
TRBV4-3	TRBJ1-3	CASSQDKEGDMISGNTIYF
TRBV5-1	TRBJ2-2	CASAVAGKNTGELFF
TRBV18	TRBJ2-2	CASSPDRSNTGELFF
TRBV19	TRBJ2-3	CASSNSADTQYF
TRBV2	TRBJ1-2	CASSDEWGRARYGYTF
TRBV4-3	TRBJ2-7	CASSQDRDRVTYEQYF
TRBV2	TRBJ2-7	CASSGDLSWYEQYF
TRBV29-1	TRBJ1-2	CSVEGSGQGDSRYGYTF
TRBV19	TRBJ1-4	CASSPPTGSNEKLFF
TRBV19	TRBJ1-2	CASSTGQNNGYTF
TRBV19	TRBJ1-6	CASSIALEFSPLHF
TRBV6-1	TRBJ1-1	CASSAGDQNTEAFF
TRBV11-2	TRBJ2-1	CASSINSGVTYNEQFF
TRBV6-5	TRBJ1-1	CASSRRGHTEAFF
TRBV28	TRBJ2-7	CASSLVGSGSYEQYF
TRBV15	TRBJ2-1	CATSRGHSRSYNEQFF
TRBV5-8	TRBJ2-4	CASSLALQGAAPLGKNIQYF
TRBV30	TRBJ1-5	CAWSVQRRGVGDRPRNQPQHF
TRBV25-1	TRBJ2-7	CASSDRVYEQYF
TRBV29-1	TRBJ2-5	CSGLTGQETQYF
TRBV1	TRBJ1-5	CTSSQDPTRIRGNQPQHF
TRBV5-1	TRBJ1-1	CASSLDTVNTEAFF
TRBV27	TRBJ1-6	CASSPWDRMNSPLHF
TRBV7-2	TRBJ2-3	CASSLGGSGRAPPDTQYF
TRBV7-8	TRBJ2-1	CASSLGQGVNNEQFF
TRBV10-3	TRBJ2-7	CAISLQGYEQYF
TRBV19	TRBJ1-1	CASSGARGIIGEAFF
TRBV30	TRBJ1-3	CAWATDYAGNTIYF
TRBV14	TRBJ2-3	CASSRGLAGRTDTQYF
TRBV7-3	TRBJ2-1	CASSPSSLAGVVGEQFF